This T cell receptor beta chain emerged from a study of naive and memory T cell subsets. Both TRBC1 and TRBC2 were covered by a beta constant-region primer of two equimolar oligonucleotides. TCRdb called the UMI-ligation and nested PCR reads again in MiXCR, with one record for every CDR3 protein. The sample shows approximately 82,000 distinct CDR3 sequences, 7% to 8% of them seen only once. The CDR3 length is 13 residues. Germline V gives CDR1 DFQATT, CDR2 SNEGSKA (reference sequence). V lost 3 bases and J 10 bases, leaving 16 bases between the germline ends. The clonotype originates from a human donor in good health. The chain recombines TRBV20-1 with TRBJ2-1; D uncertain. Sequenced input: central memory CD4+ T cells from blood. DNA for the CDR3: TGCAGTGCTAGCATGTCAGCGTTCGGCGAGCAGTTCTTC. It is translated as CSASMSAFGEQFF.